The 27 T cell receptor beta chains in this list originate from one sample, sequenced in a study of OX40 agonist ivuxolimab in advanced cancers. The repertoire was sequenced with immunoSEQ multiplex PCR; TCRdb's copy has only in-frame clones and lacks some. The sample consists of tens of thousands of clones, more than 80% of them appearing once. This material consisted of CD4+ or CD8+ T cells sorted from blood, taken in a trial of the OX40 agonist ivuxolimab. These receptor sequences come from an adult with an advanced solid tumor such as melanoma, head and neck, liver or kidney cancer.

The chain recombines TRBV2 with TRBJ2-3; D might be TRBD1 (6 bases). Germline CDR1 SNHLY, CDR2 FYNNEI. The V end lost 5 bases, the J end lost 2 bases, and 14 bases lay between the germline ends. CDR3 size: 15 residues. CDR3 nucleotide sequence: TGTGCCAGCAGTTCCGGACAGTCCGCCACAGATACGCAGTATTTT. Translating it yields CASSSGQSATDTQYF. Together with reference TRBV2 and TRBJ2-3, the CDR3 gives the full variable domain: EPEVTQTPSHQVTQMGQEVILRCVPISNHLYFYWYRQILGQKVEFLVSFYNNEISEKSEIFDDQFSVERPDGSNFTLKIRSTKLEDSAMYFCASSSGQSATDTQYFGPGTRLTVL.

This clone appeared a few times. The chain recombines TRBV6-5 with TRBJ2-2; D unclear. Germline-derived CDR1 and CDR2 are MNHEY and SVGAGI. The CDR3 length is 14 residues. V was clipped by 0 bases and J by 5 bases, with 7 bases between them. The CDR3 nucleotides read TGTGCCAGCAGTTACTCGATGGAGACCGGGGAGCTGTTTTTT. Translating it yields CASSYSMETGELFF.

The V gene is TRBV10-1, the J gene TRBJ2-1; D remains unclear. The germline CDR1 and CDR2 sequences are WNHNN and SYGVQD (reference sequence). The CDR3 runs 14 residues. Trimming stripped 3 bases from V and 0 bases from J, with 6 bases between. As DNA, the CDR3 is TGCGCCAGCAGTGACGAGAGCTCCTACAATGAGCAGTTCTTC. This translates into CASSDESSYNEQFF.

CDR3 in DNA: TGTGCCAGCAGCCCCGCGGGACAGGGGAACGCAGATACGCAGTATTTT. This codes for CASSPAGQGNADTQYF. The rearrangement links TRBV4-2 to TRBJ2-3, with 10 bases that match TRBD1. This CDR3 has 16 residues. The V gene's germline CDR1 is LGHNA and CDR2 YNFKEQ. After removal of 4 bases from V and 4 bases from J, the junction contained 8 bases not matched to a gene.

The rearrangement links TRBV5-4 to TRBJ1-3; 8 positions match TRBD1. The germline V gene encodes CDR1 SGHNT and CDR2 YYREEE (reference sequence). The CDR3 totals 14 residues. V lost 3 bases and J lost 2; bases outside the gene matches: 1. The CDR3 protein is CASSSTGAGNTIYF. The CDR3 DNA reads TGTGCCAGCAGCTCGACAGGGGCTGGAAACACCATATATTTT.

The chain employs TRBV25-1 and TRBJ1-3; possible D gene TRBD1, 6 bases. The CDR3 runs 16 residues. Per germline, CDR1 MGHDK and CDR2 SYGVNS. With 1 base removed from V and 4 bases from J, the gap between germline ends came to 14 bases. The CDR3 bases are TGTGCCAGCAGTGAATCGCCGGGGGCGTGGGGAAACACCATATATTTT. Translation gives CASSESPGAWGNTIYF.

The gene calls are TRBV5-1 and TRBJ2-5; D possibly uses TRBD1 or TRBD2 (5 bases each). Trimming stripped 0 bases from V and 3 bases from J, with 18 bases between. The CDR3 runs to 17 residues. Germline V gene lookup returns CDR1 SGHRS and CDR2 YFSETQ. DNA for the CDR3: TGCGCCAGCAGCTTGGGACAGAGGGTTCGGGGCAAAGAGACCCAGTACTTC. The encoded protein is CASSLGQRVRGKETQYF.

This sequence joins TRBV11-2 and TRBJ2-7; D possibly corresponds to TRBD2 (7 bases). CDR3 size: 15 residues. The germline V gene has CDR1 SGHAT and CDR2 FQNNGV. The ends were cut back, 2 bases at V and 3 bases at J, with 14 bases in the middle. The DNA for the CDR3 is TGTGCCAGCAGCTTATGGGAGGGGGTAGACTACGAGCAGTACTTC. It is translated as CASSLWEGVDYEQYF.

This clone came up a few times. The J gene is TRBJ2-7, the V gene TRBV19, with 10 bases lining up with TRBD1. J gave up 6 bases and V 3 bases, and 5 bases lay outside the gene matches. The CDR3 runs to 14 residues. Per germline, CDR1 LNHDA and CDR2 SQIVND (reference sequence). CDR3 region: CASSIGTGAIEQYF. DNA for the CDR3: TGTGCCAGTAGTATCGGGACAGGGGCGATCGAGCAGTACTTC.

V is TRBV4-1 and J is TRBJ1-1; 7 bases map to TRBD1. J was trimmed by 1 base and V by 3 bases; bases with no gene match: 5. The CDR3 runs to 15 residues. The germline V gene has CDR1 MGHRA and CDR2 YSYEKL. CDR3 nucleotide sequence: TGCGCCAGCAGCCAGGGGACAGTTACGAACACTGAAGCTTTCTTT. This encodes CASSQGTVTNTEAFF.

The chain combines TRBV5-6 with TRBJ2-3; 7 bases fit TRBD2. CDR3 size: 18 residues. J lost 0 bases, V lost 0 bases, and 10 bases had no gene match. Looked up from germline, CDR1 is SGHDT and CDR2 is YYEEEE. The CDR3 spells CASSLGDGSRGSTDTQYF. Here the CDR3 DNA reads TGTGCCAGCAGCTTGGGAGATGGTTCGCGGGGGAGCACAGATACGCAGTATTTT.

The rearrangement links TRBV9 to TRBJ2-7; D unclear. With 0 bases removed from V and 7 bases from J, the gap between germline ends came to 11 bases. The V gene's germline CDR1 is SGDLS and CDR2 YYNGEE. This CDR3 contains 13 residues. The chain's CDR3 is CASSVVTGREQYF. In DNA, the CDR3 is TGTGCCAGCAGCGTAGTAACGGGTCGAGAGCAGTACTTC.

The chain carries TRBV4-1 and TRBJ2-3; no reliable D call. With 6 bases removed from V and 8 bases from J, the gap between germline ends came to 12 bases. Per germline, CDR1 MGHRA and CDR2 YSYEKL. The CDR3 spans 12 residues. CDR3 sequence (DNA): TGCGCCAGCAGACGTGCCGACGGTACGCAGTATTTT. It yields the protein CASRRADGTQYF.

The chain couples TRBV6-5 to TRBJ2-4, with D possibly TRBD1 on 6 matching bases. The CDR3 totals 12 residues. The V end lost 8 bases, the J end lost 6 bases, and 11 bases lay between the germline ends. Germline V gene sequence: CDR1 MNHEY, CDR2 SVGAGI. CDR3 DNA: TGTGCCAGCGGCCTACAGGGAAACATTCAGTACTTC. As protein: CASGLQGNIQYF.

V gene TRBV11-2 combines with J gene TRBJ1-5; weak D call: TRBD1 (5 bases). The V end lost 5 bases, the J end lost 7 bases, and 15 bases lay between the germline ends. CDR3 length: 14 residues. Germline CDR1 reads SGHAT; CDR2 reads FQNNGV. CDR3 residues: CASSHPRGGQPQHF. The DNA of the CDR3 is TGTGCCAGCAGCCACCCCCGTGGGGGACAGCCCCAGCATTTT.

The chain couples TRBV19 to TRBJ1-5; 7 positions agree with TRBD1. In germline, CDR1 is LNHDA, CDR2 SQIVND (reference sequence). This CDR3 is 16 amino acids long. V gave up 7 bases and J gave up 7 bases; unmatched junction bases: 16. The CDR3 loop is CASMSRQTGRGQPQHF. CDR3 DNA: TGTGCCAGTATGTCCCGCCAGACAGGGAGAGGGCAGCCCCAGCATTTT.

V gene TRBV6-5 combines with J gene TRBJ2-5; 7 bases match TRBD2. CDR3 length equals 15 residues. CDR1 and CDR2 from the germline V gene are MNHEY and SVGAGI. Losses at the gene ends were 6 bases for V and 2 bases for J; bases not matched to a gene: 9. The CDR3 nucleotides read TGTGCCAGCAGCCGCCATAGCGGGCTACAAGAGACCCAGTACTTC. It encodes CASSRHSGLQETQYF.

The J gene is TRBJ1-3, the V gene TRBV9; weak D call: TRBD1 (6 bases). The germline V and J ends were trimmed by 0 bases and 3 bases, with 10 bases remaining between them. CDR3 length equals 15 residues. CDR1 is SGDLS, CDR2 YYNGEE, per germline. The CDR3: CASSVDGGGGNTIYF. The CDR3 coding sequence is TGTGCCAGCAGCGTAGACGGAGGGGGTGGAAACACCATATATTTT.

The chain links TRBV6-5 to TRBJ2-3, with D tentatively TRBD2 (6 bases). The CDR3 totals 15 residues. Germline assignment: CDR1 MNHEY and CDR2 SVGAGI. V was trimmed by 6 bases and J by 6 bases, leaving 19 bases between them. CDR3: CASRPGLQLWDTQYF. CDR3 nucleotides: TGTGCCAGCAGACCGGGACTTCAGCTATGGGATACGCAGTATTTT.

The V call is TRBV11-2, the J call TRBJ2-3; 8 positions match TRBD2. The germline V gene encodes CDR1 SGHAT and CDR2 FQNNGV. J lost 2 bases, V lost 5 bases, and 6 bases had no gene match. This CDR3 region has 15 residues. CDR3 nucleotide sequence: TGTGCCAGCAGCACCACTAGCGGCTACACAGATACGCAGTATTTT. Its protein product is CASSTTSGYTDTQYF.

The CDR3 sequence is CASSLARLYNEQFF. The DNA for the CDR3 is TGCGCCAGCAGCTTGGCCCGTCTTTACAATGAGCAGTTCTTC. J is TRBJ2-1 and V is TRBV5-1, with D unclear. CDR1 is SGHRS, CDR2 YFSETQ, per germline. The CDR3 totals 14 residues. The V end lost 0 bases, the J end lost 4 bases, and 8 bases lay between the germline ends.

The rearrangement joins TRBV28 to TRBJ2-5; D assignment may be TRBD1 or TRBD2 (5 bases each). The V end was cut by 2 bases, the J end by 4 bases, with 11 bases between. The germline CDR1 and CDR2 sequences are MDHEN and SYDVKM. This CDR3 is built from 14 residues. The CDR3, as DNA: TGTGCCAGCAGTTTACCGGGGCTGGGAGAGACCCAGTACTTC. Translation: CASSLPGLGETQYF.

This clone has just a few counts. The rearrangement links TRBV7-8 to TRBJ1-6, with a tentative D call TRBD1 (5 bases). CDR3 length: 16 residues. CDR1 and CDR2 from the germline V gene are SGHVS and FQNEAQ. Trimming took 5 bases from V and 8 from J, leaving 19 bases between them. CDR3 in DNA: TGTGCCAGCAGCCCCCCTGGATCAGGGCTTCATTCACCCCTCCACTTT. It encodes CASSPPGSGLHSPLHF.

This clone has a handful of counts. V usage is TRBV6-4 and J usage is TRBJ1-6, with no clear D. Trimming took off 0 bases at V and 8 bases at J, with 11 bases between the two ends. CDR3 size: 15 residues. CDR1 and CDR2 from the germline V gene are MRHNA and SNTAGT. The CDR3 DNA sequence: TGTGCCAGCAGTGACTCCCCGGACGGGGATTCACCCCTCCACTTT. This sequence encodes CASSDSPDGDSPLHF.

For the CDR3, the DNA is TGTGCCAGCAGGCATTCAGGGGGGCAGAACACTGAAGCTTTCTTT. Protein: CASRHSGGQNTEAFF. The V call is TRBV7-9, the J call TRBJ1-1; 7 bases agree with TRBD1. This CDR3 contains 15 residues. The V segment lost 6 bases and the J segment 1 base; nucleotides outside the gene matches: 8. Germline lookup yields CDR1 SEHNR and CDR2 FQNEAQ (reference sequence).

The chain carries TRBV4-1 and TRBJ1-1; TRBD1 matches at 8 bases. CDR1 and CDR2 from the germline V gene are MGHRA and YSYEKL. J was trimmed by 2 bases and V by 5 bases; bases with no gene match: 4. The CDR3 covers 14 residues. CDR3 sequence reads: CASSNDRGNTEAFF. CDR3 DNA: TGCGCCAGCAGCAACGACAGGGGTAACACTGAAGCTTTCTTT.

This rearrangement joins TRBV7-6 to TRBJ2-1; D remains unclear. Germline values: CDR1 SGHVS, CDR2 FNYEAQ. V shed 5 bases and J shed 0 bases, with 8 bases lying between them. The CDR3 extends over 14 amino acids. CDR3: CASSRRTSYNEQFF. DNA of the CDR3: TGTGCCAGCAGCCGAAGGACCTCCTACAATGAGCAGTTCTTC.